These T cell receptor beta chains were read from a single sample in a study of shared clonotypes between healthy human individuals. Data came from immunoSEQ multiplex PCR; TCRdb stores just in-frame clones and leaves some out. The repertoire holds 640,000 or so clones, about two thirds seen once, with approximately 2% in the top ten. The sequenced material came from memory CD4+ T cells sorted from blood. These TCRs come from a woman aged 25 to 39 in good health. Both conserved end residues are part of each CDR3.

j_call: TRBJ1-1
v_call: TRBV28
cdr3_aa: CASHLGGMRGEAFF

j_call: TRBJ1-4
v_call: TRBV6-5
cdr3_aa: CASVKNEKLFF

j_call: TRBJ2-6
v_call: TRBV19
cdr3_aa: CASSPGSGANVLTF

j_call: TRBJ2-7
v_call: TRBV28
cdr3_aa: CASSSSGTGWNEQYF

j_call: TRBJ2-7
v_call: TRBV18
cdr3_aa: CASSVGGIREQYF

j_call: TRBJ2-5
v_call: TRBV15
cdr3_aa: CATSRGLGQETQYF

j_call: TRBJ2-5
v_call: TRBV6-5
cdr3_aa: CASRSSGGRGETQYF

j_call: TRBJ2-2
v_call: TRBV11-2
cdr3_aa: CASSLGIFLAENTGELFF

j_call: TRBJ2-1
v_call: TRBV9
cdr3_aa: CASSKQGLVWVYNEQFF

j_call: TRBJ2-1
v_call: TRBV11-1
cdr3_aa: CASSPQEGGPNEQFF

j_call: TRBJ2-3
v_call: TRBV25-1
cdr3_aa: CASTFNTDTQYF

j_call: TRBJ2-1
v_call: TRBV5-1
cdr3_aa: CASSLDSGSYNEQFF

j_call: TRBJ2-1
v_call: TRBV2
cdr3_aa: CASQRGAAPYNEQFF

j_call: TRBJ2-7
v_call: TRBV29-1
cdr3_aa: CSVPQGQGAYEQYF

j_call: TRBJ2-2
v_call: TRBV5-5
cdr3_aa: CASSLGYGELFF

j_call: TRBJ2-1
v_call: TRBV7-6
cdr3_aa: CASSLVAGTANEQFF

j_call: TRBJ1-1
v_call: TRBV6-5
cdr3_aa: CASRPMDRLNTEAFF

j_call: TRBJ2-1
v_call: TRBV6-1
cdr3_aa: CASSEGGGSYNEQFF

j_call: TRBJ2-1
v_call: TRBV29-1
cdr3_aa: CSGRGLAGYNEQFF

j_call: TRBJ2-6
v_call: TRBV19
cdr3_aa: CASQGGGAGANVLTF

j_call: TRBJ2-1
v_call: TRBV6-1
cdr3_aa: CASSERGGNSGRNNEQFF

j_call: TRBJ1-1
v_call: TRBV6-5
cdr3_aa: CASRQGVNTEAFF

j_call: TRBJ2-1
v_call: TRBV7-3
cdr3_aa: CASLLRSDEQFF

j_call: TRBJ2-2
v_call: TRBV4-1
cdr3_aa: CASSQGQTGRLFF

j_call: TRBJ2-2
v_call: TRBV6-5
cdr3_aa: CASLGAQRELFF

j_call: TRBJ1-6
v_call: TRBV2
cdr3_aa: CASSGENNSPLHF

j_call: TRBJ1-2
v_call: TRBV28
cdr3_aa: CASSLLRTGVSTF

j_call: TRBJ1-5
v_call: TRBV5-1
cdr3_aa: CASSLVGATGQPQHF

j_call: TRBJ2-3
v_call: TRBV7-2
cdr3_aa: CASSQGLAGVYTQYF

j_call: TRBJ2-2
v_call: TRBV19
cdr3_aa: CASRTSGNTGELFF

j_call: TRBJ1-5
v_call: TRBV6-1
cdr3_aa: CASSRPGWDQPQHF

j_call: TRBJ1-5
v_call: TRBV28
cdr3_aa: CASRGPASNQPQHF

j_call: TRBJ2-2
v_call: TRBV19
cdr3_aa: CASSIAAGQGTGELFF

j_call: TRBJ1-2
v_call: TRBV4-1
cdr3_aa: CASSQAPDGNYGYTF

j_call: TRBJ2-1
v_call: TRBV5-1
cdr3_aa: CASSLGQLAGYNEQFF

j_call: TRBJ1-3
v_call: TRBV5-4
cdr3_aa: CASSSQARTGNTIYF

j_call: TRBJ1-1
v_call: TRBV7-9
cdr3_aa: CASSPPRAVNTEAFF

j_call: TRBJ2-7
v_call: TRBV27
cdr3_aa: CASSPHSGAPSEQYF

j_call: TRBJ2-2
v_call: TRBV5-1
cdr3_aa: CASSLQAVTGELFF

j_call: TRBJ1-2
v_call: TRBV28
cdr3_aa: CASSREGYTF